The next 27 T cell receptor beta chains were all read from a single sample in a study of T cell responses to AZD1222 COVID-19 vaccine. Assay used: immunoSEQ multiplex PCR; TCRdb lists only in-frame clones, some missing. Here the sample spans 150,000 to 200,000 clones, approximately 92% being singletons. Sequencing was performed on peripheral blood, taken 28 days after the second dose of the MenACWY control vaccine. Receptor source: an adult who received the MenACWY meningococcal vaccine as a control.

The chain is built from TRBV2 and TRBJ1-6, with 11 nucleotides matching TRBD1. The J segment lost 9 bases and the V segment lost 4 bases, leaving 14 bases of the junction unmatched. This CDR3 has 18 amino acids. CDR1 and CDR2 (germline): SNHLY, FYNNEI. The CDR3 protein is CASSGSGTGGPRISPLHF. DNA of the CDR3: TGTGCCAGCAGTGGATCCGGGACAGGGGGTCCCCGTATTTCACCCCTCCACTTT.

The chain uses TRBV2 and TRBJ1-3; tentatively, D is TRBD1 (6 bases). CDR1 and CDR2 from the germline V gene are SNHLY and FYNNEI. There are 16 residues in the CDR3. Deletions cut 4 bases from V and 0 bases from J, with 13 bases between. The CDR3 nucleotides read TGTGCCAGCAGTGGGGAGGGGGTCCCCTCTGGAAACACCATATATTTT. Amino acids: CASSGEGVPSGNTIYF.

The CDR3 sequence is CASSPPTSLGANVLTF. For the CDR3, the DNA is TGTGCCAGCAGTCCCCCGACGTCCCTCGGAGCCAACGTCCTGACTTTC. This chain uses TRBV27 with TRBJ2-6; no firm D call. The CDR3 extends over 16 amino acids. V shed 5 bases and J shed 7 bases, with 18 bases lying between them. The V gene's germline CDR1 is MNHEY and CDR2 SMNVEV (reference sequence). The entire variable domain, with the rest obtained from reference TRBV27 and TRBJ2-6, is as follows: EAQVTQNPRYLITVTGKKLTVTCSQNMNHEYMSWYRQDPGLGLRQIYYSMNVEVTDKGDVPEGYKVSRKEKRNFPLILESPSPNQTSLYFCASSPPTSLGANVLTFGAGSRLTVL.

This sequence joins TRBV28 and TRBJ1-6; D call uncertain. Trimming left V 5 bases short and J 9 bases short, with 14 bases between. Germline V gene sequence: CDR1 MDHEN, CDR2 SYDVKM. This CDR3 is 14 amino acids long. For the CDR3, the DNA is TGTGCCAGCAGTGGTGGGGTGAGGTCTTCACCCCTCCACTTT. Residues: CASSGGVRSSPLHF.

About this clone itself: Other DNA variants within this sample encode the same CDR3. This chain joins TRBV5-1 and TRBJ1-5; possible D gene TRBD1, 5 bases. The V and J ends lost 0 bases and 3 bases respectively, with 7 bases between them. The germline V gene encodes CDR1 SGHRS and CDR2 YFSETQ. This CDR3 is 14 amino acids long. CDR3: CASSLGGNNQPQHF. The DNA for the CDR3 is TGCGCCAGCAGCTTGGGGGGGAACAATCAGCCCCAGCATTTT.

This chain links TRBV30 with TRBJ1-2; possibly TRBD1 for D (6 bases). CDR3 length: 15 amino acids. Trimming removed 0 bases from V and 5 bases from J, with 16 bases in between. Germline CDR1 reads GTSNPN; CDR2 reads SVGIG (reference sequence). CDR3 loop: CAWSVGTGYFYGYTF. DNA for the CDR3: TGTGCCTGGAGTGTTGGCACAGGGTATTTTTATGGCTACACCTTC.

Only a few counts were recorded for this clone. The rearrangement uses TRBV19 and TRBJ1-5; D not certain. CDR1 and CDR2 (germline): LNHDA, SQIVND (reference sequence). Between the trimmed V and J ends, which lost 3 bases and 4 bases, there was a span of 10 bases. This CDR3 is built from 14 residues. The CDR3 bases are TGTGCCAGTAGTATTCTCACACCAAATCAGCCCCAGCATTTT. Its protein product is CASSILTPNQPQHF.

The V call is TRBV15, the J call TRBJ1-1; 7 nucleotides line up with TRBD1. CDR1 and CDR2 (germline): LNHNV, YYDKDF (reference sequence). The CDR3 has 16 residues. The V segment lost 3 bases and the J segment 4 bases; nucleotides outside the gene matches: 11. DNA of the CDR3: TGTGCCACCAGCAGGGGAATCGGGACAGCCATCACTGAAGCTTTCTTT. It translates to CATSRGIGTAITEAFF.

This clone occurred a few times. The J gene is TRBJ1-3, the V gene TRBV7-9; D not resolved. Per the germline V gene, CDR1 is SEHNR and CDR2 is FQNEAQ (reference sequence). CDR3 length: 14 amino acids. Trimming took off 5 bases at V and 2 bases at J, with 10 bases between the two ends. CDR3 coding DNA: TGTGCCAGCAGCCCAATGAGGGCTGGAAACACCATATATTTT. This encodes CASSPMRAGNTIYF.

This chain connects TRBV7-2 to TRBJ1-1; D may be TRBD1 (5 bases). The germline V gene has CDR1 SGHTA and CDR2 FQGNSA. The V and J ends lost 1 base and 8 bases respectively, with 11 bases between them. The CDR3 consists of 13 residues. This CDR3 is CASSLVGQIEAFF. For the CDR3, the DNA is TGTGCCAGCAGCTTAGTGGGGCAGATCGAAGCTTTCTTT. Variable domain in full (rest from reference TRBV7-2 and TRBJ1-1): GAGVSQSPSNKVTEKGKDVELRCDPISGHTALYWYRQSLGQGLEFLIYFQGNSAPDKSGLPSDRFSAERTGGSVSTLTIQRTQQEDSAVYLCASSLVGQIEAFFGQGTRLTVV.

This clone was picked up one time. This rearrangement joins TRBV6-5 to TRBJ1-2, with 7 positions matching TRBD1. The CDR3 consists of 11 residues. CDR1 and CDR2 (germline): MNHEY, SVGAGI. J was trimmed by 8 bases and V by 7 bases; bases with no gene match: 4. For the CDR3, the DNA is TGTGCCAGCACTAGGGGGCAGGGCTACACCTTC. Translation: CASTRGQGYTF.

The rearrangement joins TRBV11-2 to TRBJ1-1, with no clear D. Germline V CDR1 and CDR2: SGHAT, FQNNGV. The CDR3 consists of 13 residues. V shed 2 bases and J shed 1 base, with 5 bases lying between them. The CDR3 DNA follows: TGTGCCAGCAGCTTATCCACGAACACTGAAGCTTTCTTT. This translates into CASSLSTNTEAFF.

In nucleotides, the CDR3 is TGTGCCAGCAGCTGGGCAGGGGGTCCGGTGAACACTGAAGCTTTCTTT. Translation: CASSWAGGPVNTEAFF. This chain connects TRBV5-5 to TRBJ1-1, with 7 bases lining up with TRBD1. J lost 0 bases, V lost 3 bases, and 8 bases had no gene match. This CDR3 contains 16 residues. Germline CDR1 SGHKS, CDR2 YYEKEE (reference sequence).

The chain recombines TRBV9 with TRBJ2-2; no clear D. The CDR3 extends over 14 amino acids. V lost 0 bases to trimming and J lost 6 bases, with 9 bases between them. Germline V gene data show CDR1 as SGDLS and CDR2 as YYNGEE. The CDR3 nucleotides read TGTGCCAGCAGCGTAGAGGGTCACCCCGGGGAGCTGTTTTTT. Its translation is CASSVEGHPGELFF.

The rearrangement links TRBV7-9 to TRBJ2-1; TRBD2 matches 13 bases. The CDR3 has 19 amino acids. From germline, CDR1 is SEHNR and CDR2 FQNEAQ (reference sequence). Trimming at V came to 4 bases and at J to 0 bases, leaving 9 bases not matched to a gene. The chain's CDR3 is CASSSPTSGGSSSYNEQFF. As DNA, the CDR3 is TGTGCCAGCAGCTCCCCGACTAGCGGGGGGTCGAGCTCCTACAATGAGCAGTTCTTC.

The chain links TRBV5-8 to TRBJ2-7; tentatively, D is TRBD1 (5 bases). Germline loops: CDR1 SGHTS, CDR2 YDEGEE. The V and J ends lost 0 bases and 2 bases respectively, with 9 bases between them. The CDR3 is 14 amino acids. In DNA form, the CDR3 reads TGTGCCAGCAGCTTGGATAGGGGTGCCTACGAGCAGTACTTC. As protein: CASSLDRGAYEQYF.

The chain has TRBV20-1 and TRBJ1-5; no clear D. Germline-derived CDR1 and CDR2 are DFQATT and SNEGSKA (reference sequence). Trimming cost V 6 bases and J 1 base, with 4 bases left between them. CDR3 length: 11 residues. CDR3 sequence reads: CSAGSNQPQHF. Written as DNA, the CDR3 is TGCAGTGCAGGGAGCAATCAGCCCCAGCATTTT.

CDR3: CASSRQGAGNTEAFF. CDR3 in DNA: TGTGCCAGCAGCCGCCAAGGCGCAGGGAACACTGAAGCTTTCTTT. The rearrangement uses TRBV4-2 and TRBJ1-1; no reliable D call. Trimming cost V 4 bases and J 1 base, with 13 bases left between them. Germline V gene sequence: CDR1 LGHNA, CDR2 YNFKEQ. The CDR3 is 15 amino acids.

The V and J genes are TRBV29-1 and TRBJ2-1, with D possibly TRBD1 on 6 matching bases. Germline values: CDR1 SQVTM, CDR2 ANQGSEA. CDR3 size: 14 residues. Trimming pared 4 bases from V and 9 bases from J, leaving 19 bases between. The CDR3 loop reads CSVVGQGIFSEQFF. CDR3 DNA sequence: TGCAGCGTTGTCGGTCAGGGGATCTTTAGTGAGCAGTTCTTC.

CDR3 loop: CASRRQGGNYFEQYF. The CDR3 DNA follows: TGTGCCAGCAGAAGACAGGGAGGGAACTACTTCGAGCAGTACTTC. V and J are TRBV6-5 and TRBJ2-7; D may be TRBD1 or TRBD2 (7 bases each). This CDR3 has 15 residues. Between the trimmed V and J ends, which lost 6 bases and 6 bases, there was a span of 21 bases. From germline, CDR1 is MNHEY and CDR2 SVGAGI.

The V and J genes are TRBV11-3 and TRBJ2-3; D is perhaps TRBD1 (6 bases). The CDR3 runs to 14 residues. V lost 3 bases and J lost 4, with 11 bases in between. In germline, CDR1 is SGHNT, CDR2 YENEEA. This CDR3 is CASSLGRGPDTQYF. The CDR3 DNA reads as TGTGCCAGCAGCTTGGGCAGGGGCCCAGATACGCAGTATTTT.

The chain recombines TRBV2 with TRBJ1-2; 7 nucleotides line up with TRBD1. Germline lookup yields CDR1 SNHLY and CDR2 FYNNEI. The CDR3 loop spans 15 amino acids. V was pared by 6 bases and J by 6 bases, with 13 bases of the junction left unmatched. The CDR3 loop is CASRFQQDRENGYTF. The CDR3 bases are TGTGCCAGCAGATTCCAACAAGACAGGGAAAATGGCTACACCTTC.

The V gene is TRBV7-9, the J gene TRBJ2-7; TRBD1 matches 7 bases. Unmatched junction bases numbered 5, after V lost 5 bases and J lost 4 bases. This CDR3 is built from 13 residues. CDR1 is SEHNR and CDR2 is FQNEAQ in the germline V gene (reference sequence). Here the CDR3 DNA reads TGTGCCAGCAGCCGGGACAGCTTTTACGAGCAGTACTTC. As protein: CASSRDSFYEQYF.

The CDR3 loop is CASSSAGYGYTF. In nucleotides, the CDR3 is TGTGCCAGCAGTTCCGCCGGGTATGGCTACACCTTC. The chain employs TRBV27 and TRBJ1-2; D is undetermined. The CDR3 runs 12 residues. Germline values: CDR1 MNHEY, CDR2 SMNVEV (reference sequence). V lost 4 bases and J lost 5, with 8 bases in between.

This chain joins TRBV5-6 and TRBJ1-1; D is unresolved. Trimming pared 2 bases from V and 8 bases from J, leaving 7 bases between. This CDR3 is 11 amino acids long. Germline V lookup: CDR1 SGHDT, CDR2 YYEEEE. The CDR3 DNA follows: TGTGCCAGCAGCTTTGGGCCAGAAGCTTTCTTT. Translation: CASSFGPEAFF.

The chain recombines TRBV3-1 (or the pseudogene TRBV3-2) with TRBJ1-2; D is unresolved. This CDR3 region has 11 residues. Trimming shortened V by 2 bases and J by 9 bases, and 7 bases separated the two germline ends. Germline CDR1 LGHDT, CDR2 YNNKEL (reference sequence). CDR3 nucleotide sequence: TGTGCCAGCAGCCAAACGAGGAGCTACACCTTC. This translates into CASSQTRSYTF.

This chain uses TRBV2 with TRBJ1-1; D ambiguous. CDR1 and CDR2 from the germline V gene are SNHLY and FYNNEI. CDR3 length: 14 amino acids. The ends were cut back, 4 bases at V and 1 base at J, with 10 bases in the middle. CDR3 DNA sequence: TGTGCCAGCAGTGTGGGTCCGGCGAACACTGAAGCTTTCTTT. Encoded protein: CASSVGPANTEAFF. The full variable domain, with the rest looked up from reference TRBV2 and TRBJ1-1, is EPEVTQTPSHQVTQMGQEVILRCVPISNHLYFYWYRQILGQKVEFLVSFYNNEISEKSEIFDDQFSVERPDGSNFTLKIRSTKLEDSAMYFCASSVGPANTEAFFGQGTRLTVV.